The 10 T cell receptor beta chains reported below all come from one sample, sequenced in a study of T-cell memory formation after mild COVID-19. TCRdb re-derived calls from the 5' RACE reads in MiXCR, one entry per CDR3 protein. The sample contains around 430,000 distinct CDR3 sequences, roughly 15% of which appear only once. Sequenced sample: PBMCs or a T cell subset sorted from them (not recorded which). The origin of the receptors is a man aged 18 to 30 who had mild COVID-19 (a few samples of this study predate the infection). Cell type and time point are not known.

This clonotype was detected a few times. The V gene is TRBV7-9, the J gene TRBJ2-3; D gene ambiguous. The CDR3 is 11 residues long. Germline CDR1 is SEHNR and CDR2 is FQNEAQ (reference sequence). The V end lost 6 bases, the J end lost 4 bases, and 5 bases lay between the germline ends. The CDR3 spells CASRSPDTQYF. Here the CDR3 DNA reads TGTGCCAGCAGATCGCCAGATACGCAGTATTTT.

This chain connects TRBV20-1 to TRBJ1-4, with unresolved D. CDR3 length: 11 residues. Germline V gene sequence: CDR1 DFQATT, CDR2 SNEGSKA (reference sequence). V was trimmed by 5 bases and J by 8 bases, leaving 9 bases between them. CDR3 loop: CSAPSGEKLFF. CDR3 nucleotides: TGCAGTGCTCCGTCGGGCGAAAAACTGTTTTTT.

V gene TRBV7-8 combines with J gene TRBJ2-2; no definite D call. Trimming removed 7 bases at V and 3 bases at J, with 9 bases between. CDR1 and CDR2 (germline): SGHVS, FQNEAQ. There are 13 residues in the CDR3. CDR3 region: CASIPGDTGELFF. The CDR3 DNA sequence: TGTGCCAGCATACCTGGGGACACCGGGGAGCTGTTTTTT.

The table lists this clonotype with a count of one. The CDR3 coding sequence is TGTGCCAGTGGTCCGGACAGGGTCTACGAGCAGTACGTC. The encoded protein is CASGPDRVYEQYV. The V call is TRBV28, the J call TRBJ2-7; TRBD1 agrees at 8 bases. The junction had 7 bases not matched to a gene; V was cut back by 9 bases and J by 3 bases. CDR1 MDHEN and CDR2 SYDVKM come from the germline V gene. The CDR3 is made up of 13 amino acids.

This chain connects TRBV7-9 to TRBJ2-7, with D perhaps assigned TRBD1 or TRBD2 (5 bases each). Trimming took off 2 bases at V and 12 bases at J, with 17 bases between the two ends. Germline-derived CDR1 and CDR2 are SEHNR and FQNEAQ (reference sequence). This CDR3 is 13 amino acids long. DNA of the CDR3: TGTGCCAGCAGCTTAAGTCGGGACCGACTTAGGTACGTC. It codes for CASSLSRDRLRYV.

This chain uses TRBV4-2 with TRBJ2-7; 8 nucleotides match TRBD2. With 0 bases clipped from V and 0 bases from J, the junction kept 4 bases outside the gene matches. The germline CDR1 and CDR2 sequences are LGHNA and YNFKEQ. The CDR3 loop spans 16 amino acids. The CDR3 sequence: CASSQEGSGGSYEQYF. The CDR3 DNA reads TGTGCCAGCAGCCAAGAGGGCAGCGGGGGCTCCTACGAGCAGTACTTC.

The V and J genes are TRBV12-3 or TRBV12-4 and TRBJ1-2; the match to TRBD1 covers 7 bases. Trimming at V came to 6 bases and at J to 8 bases, leaving 21 bases not matched to a gene. The CDR3 runs to 17 residues. The CDR3: CASRNQGTVGLSGGYTF. DNA for the CDR3: TGTGCCAGCAGAAACCAAGGGACAGTGGGCCTCTCCGGGGGCTACACCTTC.

Here the CDR3 reads CASSQRGGSTGELFF. The CDR3 DNA is TGCGCCAGCAGCCAACGAGGAGGGAGCACCGGGGAGCTGTTTTTT. This chain joins TRBV4-1 and TRBJ2-2; a possible D gene is TRBD2 (6 bases). Germline V gives CDR1 MGHRA, CDR2 YSYEKL. Trimming took off 2 bases at V and 4 bases at J, with 11 bases between the two ends. This CDR3 has 15 amino acids.

This clonotype occurred a few times. This sequence joins TRBV20-1 and TRBJ1-3, with TRBD1 as a possible D gene (6 bases). Germline V gene data show CDR1 as DFQATT and CDR2 as SNEGSKA (reference sequence). There are 14 residues in the CDR3. The germline V and J ends were trimmed by 5 bases and 4 bases, with 15 bases remaining between them. The CDR3 here is CSAQEGGEGNTIYF. CDR3 coding DNA: TGCAGTGCTCAAGAGGGGGGTGAAGGAAACACCATATATTTT.

In this sample, this clonotype turned up many times. The rearrangement joins TRBV7-9 to TRBJ2-5; 7 nucleotides align to TRBD2. The germline gives CDR1 SEHNR, CDR2 FQNEAQ (reference sequence). This CDR3 contains 15 residues. After removal of 2 bases from V and 1 base from J, the junction contained 4 bases not matched to a gene. In nucleotides, the CDR3 is TGTGCCAGCAGCTTACAAGCGGGGATCCAAGAGACCCAGTACTTC. It codes for CASSLQAGIQETQYF.